The rows below give T cell receptor beta chains drawn from one sample of a study of beta chain features in type 1 diabetes. The assay was immunoSEQ multiplex PCR, and TCRdb's table has in-frame clones only and misses some. Altogether fewer than 350,000 clones are present, 15% being singletons, with the ten largest covering around 0.015%. Sequenced input: naive CD4+ T cells from blood. Receptor source: a man aged 18 to 35 with type 1 diabetes. Both conserved end residues are part of each CDR3. A D gene is named only where the DNA matches it firmly. Clone size is stated in some rows and not others, as once, few, many or a class when expanded.

TRBD1 TRBJ2-7 - TRBV6-1 15 TGTGCCAGCAGTGGGCGGACAGGGCTCTCCTACGAGCAGTACTTC CASSGRTGLSYEQYF
- TRBJ1-5 - TRBV21-1 16 TGTGCCAGCAGCAACCCGGACAGGGTCTGGGCGCAGCCCCAGCATTTT CASSNPDRVWAQPQHF
TRBD1 TRBJ2-7 - TRBV7-9 15 TGTGCCAGCAGCTTAAGGGGACAGGATCTGGGCGAGCAGTACTTC CASSLRGQDLGEQYF
TRBD1 TRBJ1-4 few TRBV4-3 17 TGCGCCAGCAGCCAAGATTTTGGGACAGGGACTAATGAAAAACTGTTTTTT CASSQDFGTGTNEKLFF
- TRBJ2-5 - TRBV28 12 TGTGCCAGCTCGGGGGTACAAGAGACCCAGTACTTC CASSGVQETQYF
TRBD2 TRBJ2-3 few TRBV11-2 13 TGTGCCAGCGGGACTAGCGGTACAGATACGCAGTATTTT CASGTSGTDTQYF
- TRBJ2-7 few TRBV21-1 16 TGTGCCAGCAGCAAAGAGGTATGGAGTATGAGGTTCGAGCAGTACTTC CASSKEVWSMRFEQYF
- TRBJ1-2 few TRBV28 13 TGTGCCAGCAGTTTTCGTTACGGGAGCGGCTACACCTTC CASSFRYGSGYTF
- TRBJ2-7 few TRBV6-5 15 TGTGCCAGCAGTTACCTCGGGGGTTCTTCCTACGAGCAGTACTTC CASSYLGGSSYEQYF
- TRBJ2-7 - TRBV28 12 TGTGCCAGCAGTGCCTCAGGCTACGAGCAGTACTTC CASSASGYEQYF
TRBD1 TRBJ1-5 - TRBV30 15 TGTGCCTGGAGTGGGGGACAGGGGAACGGTCAGCCCCAGCATTTT CAWSGGQGNGQPQHF
TRBD1 TRBJ2-3 few TRBV15 16 TGTGCCACCAGCAGAGGAGAGACAGGGTTCACAGATACGCAGTATTTT CATSRGETGFTDTQYF
- TRBJ2-5 few TRBV4-1 16 TGCGCCAGCAGCCCGACCGGGGAACGTCTCCAAGAGACCCAGTACTTC CASSPTGERLQETQYF
TRBD2 TRBJ2-1 - TRBV28 12 TGTGCCAGCAGTTTAGACCTAGCGGGGGGGGTCTTC CASSLDLAGGVF
- TRBJ1-4 - TRBV7-2 14 TGTGCCAGCAGCTCGCGGGGGATAGGAGAAAAACTGTTTTTT CASSSRGIGEKLFF
- TRBJ1-4 few TRBV7-9 15 TGTGCCAGCAGCCCCTCCTCAGGGACAAAGGAAAAACTGTTTTTT CASSPSSGTKEKLFF
- TRBJ1-5 - TRBV5-1 13 TGCGCCAGCAGCTTGGGAGGTTCAGAGCCCCAGCATTTT CASSLGGSEPQHF
- TRBJ2-5 few TRBV2 13 TGTGCCAGCAGTGATTTGGGGGCCGAGACCCAGTACTTC CASSDLGAETQYF
- TRBJ2-6 few TRBV30 13 TGTGCCTGGAGGTATACAGGAACCAACGTCCTGACTTTC CAWRYTGTNVLTF
- TRBJ2-3 - TRBV19 14 TGTGCCAGTAGTAGACAGGTTACCACAGATACGCAGTATTTT CASSRQVTTDTQYF
TRBD1 TRBJ2-7 few TRBV6-5 16 TGTGCCAGCAGTTACTCGAAACAGGGGAGCTCCTACGAGCAGTACTTC CASSYSKQGSSYEQYF
TRBD1 TRBJ1-1 - TRBV7-9 14 TGTGCCAGCAGACGGGGACAGCAGAACACTGAAGCTTTCTTT CASRRGQQNTEAFF
TRBD1 TRBJ2-7 few TRBV4-3 15 TGCGCCAGCAGCCGGGACAGGTATTCCTCCTACGAGCAGTACTTC CASSRDRYSSYEQYF
- TRBJ2-3 few TRBV29-1 11 TGCAGCGTCGGGGACACAGATACGCAGTATTTT CSVGDTDTQYF
TRBD2 TRBJ2-2 few TRBV11-2 18 TGTGCCAGCAGGGATCTAGCGGGGCCGGGTCGGCGCACCGGGGAGCTGTTTTTT CASRDLAGPGRRTGELFF
TRBD2 TRBJ2-1 few TRBV2 13 TGTGCCTGCCAGCGGGGGGGCTACAATGAGCAGTTCTTC CACQRGGYNEQFF
- TRBJ2-1 - TRBV7-6 15 TGTGCCAGCAGCTTACAGGGAACCGCCTACAATGAGCAGTTCTTC CASSLQGTAYNEQFF
- TRBJ2-5 - TRBV2 13 TGTGCCACTCGCCGGGACATACAAGAGACCCAGTACTTC CATRRDIQETQYF
- TRBJ1-1 few TRBV30 13 TGTGCCTTGAGAGGGGTGATGAACACTGAAGCTTTCTTT CALRGVMNTEAFF
TRBD1 TRBJ1-1 - TRBV7-9 15 TGTGCCAGCAGCTTACAGGGGGCTTTGAACACTGAAGCTTTCTTT CASSLQGALNTEAFF
- TRBJ2-2 - TRBV2 14 TGTGCCAGCAGTGAACCGGGGAACACCGGGGAGCTGTTTTTT CASSEPGNTGELFF
- TRBJ1-5 - TRBV4-2 15 TGTGCCAGCAGCCAATCGGTCTACTCTGATCAGCCCCAGCATTTT CASSQSVYSDQPQHF
TRBD2 TRBJ2-2 few TRBV29-1 16 TGCAGCGTTGAACTCACCGGGACTAGCTACACCGGGGAGCTGTTTTTT CSVELTGTSYTGELFF
- TRBJ1-2 few TRBV5-1 14 TGCGCCAGCAGCTTGGACCAGGGCGGCTATGGCTACACCTTC CASSLDQGGYGYTF
- TRBJ2-7 - TRBV29-1 11 TGCAGCGTGCGGCAGAGATACGAGCAGTACTTC CSVRQRYEQYF
- TRBJ1-1 few TRBV25-1 11 TGTGCCAGCAGTGCCTACACTGAAGCTTTCTTT CASSAYTEAFF
- TRBJ2-5 - TRBV5-1 14 TGCGCCAGCAGCTTGGTTGGCAGACAAGAGACCCAGTACTTC CASSLVGRQETQYF
TRBD1 TRBJ1-2 - TRBV29-1 16 TGCAGCGTCCACGGGACAGGGGAGTTGAGAGGCTATGGCTACACCTTC CSVHGTGELRGYGYTF
- TRBJ2-7 - TRBV7-9 11 TGTGCCAGCAGCTTAGGGCTCGAGCAGTACTTC CASSLGLEQYF
TRBD1 TRBJ1-1 few TRBV29-1 15 TGCAGCGTACAGGGGGCCGCCGGCCGGGACACTGAAGCTTTCTTT CSVQGAAGRDTEAFF
- TRBJ2-1 - TRBV15 15 TGTGCCACCAGCATTCTCCTCGGGACTTTCAATGAGCAGTTCTTC CATSILLGTFNEQFF
TRBD2 TRBJ2-1 - TRBV7-2 15 TGTGCCAGCAGCTTATCGTCTAGCGGGAGGTATGAGCAGTTCTTC CASSLSSSGRYEQFF
TRBD1 TRBJ2-1 few TRBV11-3 18 TGTGCCAGCAGCTTAGATGCCGGGGCGGACAGGGTTGTCAATGAGCAGTTCTTC CASSLDAGADRVVNEQFF